The clone carrying this T cell receptor (beta chain) was counted between two and nine times. The CDR3 is made up of 14 amino acids. Germline loops: CDR1 MDHEN, CDR2 SYDVKM. V lost 6 bases, J lost 3 bases, and 6 bases stayed unmatched. The data were obtained in a study of blood T cell repertoires in COVID-19. Whole-study context: Sources were T cells, B-cell-depleted T cells, or PBMCs; the material itself was cDNA or gDNA.

Authors' analysis steps: For nucleated cells, counts were estimated from reference gene primer amplification. The assay was immunoSEQ multiplex PCR, and TCRdb's table has in-frame clones only and misses some. V, J and clone size are those of that table, while D and trimming were read from the DNA. The sample lists 99,000 or so clones; 81% were seen once. The receptor's source is a woman aged 70-85 years with acute or convalescent COVID-19. The sample taken for sequencing was peripheral blood. This sequence joins TRBV28 and TRBJ2-5, with 8 nucleotides matching TRBD2. CDR3 bases: TGTGCCAGCAGCCTCGGGGGGGAGAAAGAGACCCAGTACTTC. Protein product: CASSLGGEKETQYF.